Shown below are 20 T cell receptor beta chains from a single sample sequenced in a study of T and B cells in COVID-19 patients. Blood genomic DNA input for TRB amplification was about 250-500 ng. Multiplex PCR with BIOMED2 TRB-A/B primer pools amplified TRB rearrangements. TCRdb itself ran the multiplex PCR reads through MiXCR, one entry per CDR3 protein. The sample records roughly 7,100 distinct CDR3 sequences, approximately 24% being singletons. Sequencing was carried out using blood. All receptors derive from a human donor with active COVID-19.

The CDR3 sequence: CASSRPRGGNTEAFF. CDR3 in DNA: TGTGCCAGCAGTCGCCCCAGGGGCGGGAACACTGAAGCTTTCTTT. V usage is TRBV6-6 and J usage is TRBJ1-1, with D possibly matching TRBD1 (6 bases). Germline-derived CDR1 and CDR2 are MNHNY and SVGAGI (reference sequence). V dropped 5 bases and J dropped 1 base, with 14 bases sitting between them. The CDR3 loop spans 15 amino acids.

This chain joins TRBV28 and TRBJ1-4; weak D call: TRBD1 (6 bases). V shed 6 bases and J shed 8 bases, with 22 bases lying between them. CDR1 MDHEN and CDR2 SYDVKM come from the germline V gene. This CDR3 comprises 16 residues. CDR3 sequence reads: CASRSGTRGVREKLFF. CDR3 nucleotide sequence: TGTGCCAGCAGGTCCGGGACAAGGGGGGTCAGAGAAAAACTGTTTTTT. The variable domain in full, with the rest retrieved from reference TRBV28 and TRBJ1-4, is DVKVTQSSRYLVKRTGEKVFLECVQDMDHENMFWYRQDPGLGLRLIYFSYDVKMKEKGDIPEGYSVSREKKERFSLILESASTNQTSMYLCASRSGTRGVREKLFFGSGTQLSVL.

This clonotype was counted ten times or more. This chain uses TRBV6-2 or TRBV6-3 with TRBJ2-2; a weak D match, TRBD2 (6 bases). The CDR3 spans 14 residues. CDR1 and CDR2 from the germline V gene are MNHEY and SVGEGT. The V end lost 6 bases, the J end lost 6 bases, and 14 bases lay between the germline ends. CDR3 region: CASRPPRLAGELFF. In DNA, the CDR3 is TGTGCCAGCAGACCTCCTCGACTAGCCGGGGAGCTGTTTTTT.

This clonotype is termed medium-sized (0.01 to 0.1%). CDR3 residues: CASSIGTSGSYEQYF. The CDR3 DNA is TGTGCCAGTAGTATAGGTACTAGCGGCTCTTACGAGCAGTACTTC. The chain links TRBV19 to TRBJ2-7; TRBD2 aligns across 8 bases. The ends lost 1 base at V and 4 bases at J; junction bases unmatched: 6. The CDR3 is 15 residues long. The germline V gene has CDR1 LNHDA and CDR2 SQIVND (reference sequence).

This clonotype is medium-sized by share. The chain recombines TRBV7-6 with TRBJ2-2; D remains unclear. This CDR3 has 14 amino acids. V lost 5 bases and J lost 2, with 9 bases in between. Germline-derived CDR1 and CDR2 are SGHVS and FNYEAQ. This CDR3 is CASSPRANTGELFF. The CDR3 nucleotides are TGTGCCAGCAGCCCCCGTGCCAACACCGGGGAGCTGTTTTTT.

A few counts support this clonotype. The CDR3 nucleotides are TGCGCCAGCAGCCAAGATTTTGGCACGGGACGGTCTGGAAACACCATATATTTT. The encoded protein is CASSQDFGTGRSGNTIYF. The V and J genes are TRBV4-3 and TRBJ1-3, with a tentative D call TRBD1 (5 bases). V lost 0 bases and J 1 base, leaving 16 bases between the germline ends. Germline CDR1 is LGHNA and CDR2 is YSLEER. The CDR3 is 18 residues long.

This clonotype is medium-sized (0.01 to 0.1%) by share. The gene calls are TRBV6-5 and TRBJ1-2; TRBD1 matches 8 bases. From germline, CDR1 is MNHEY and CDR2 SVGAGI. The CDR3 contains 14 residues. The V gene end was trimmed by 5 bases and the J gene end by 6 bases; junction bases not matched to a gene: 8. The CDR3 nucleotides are TGTGCCAGCAGTGCTCAGACAGGGGTTGATGGCTACACCTTC. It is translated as CASSAQTGVDGYTF.

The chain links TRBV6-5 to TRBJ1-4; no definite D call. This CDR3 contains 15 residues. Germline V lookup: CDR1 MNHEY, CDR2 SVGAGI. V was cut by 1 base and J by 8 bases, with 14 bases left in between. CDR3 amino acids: CASSYWNLPGEKLFF. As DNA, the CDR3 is TGTGCCAGCAGTTACTGGAACCTCCCGGGGGAAAAACTGTTTTTT.

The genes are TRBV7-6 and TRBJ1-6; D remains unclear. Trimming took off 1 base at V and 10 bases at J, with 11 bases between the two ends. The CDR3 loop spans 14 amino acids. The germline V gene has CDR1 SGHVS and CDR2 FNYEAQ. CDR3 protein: CASSLGTEESPLHF. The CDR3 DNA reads TGTGCCAGCAGCTTAGGCACGGAGGAGTCACCCCTCCACTTT.

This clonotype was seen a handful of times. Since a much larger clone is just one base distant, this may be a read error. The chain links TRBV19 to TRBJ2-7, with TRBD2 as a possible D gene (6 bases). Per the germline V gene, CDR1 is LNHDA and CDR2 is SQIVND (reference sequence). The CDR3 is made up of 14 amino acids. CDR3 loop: CVSRGSGAAYEQYF. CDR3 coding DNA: TGTGTCAGTAGAGGTAGCGGTGCGGCCTACGAGCAGTACTTC.

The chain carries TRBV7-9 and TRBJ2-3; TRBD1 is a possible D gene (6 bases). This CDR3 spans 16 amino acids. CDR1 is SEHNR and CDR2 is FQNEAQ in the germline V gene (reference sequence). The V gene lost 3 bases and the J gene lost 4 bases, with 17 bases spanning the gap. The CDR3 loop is CASSFGTLTGPDTQYF. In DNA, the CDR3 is TGTGCCAGCAGCTTTGGCACCCTCACAGGGCCAGATACGCAGTATTTT.

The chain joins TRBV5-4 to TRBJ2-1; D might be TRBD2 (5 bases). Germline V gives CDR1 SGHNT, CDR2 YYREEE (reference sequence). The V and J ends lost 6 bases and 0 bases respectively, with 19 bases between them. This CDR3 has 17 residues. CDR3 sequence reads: CASNLYGRASSYNEQFF. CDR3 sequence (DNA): TGTGCCAGCAACCTTTATGGGCGGGCCTCCTCCTACAATGAGCAGTTCTTC.

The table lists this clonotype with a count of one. The CDR3 region is CASSTSEDRGPTGELFF. The CDR3 DNA follows: TGTGCCAGCAGCACGAGCGAAGACAGGGGGCCGACCGGGGAGCTGTTTTTT. The genes are TRBV7-9 and TRBJ2-2, with 10 nucleotides matching TRBD1. Germline CDR1 and CDR2: SEHNR and FQNEAQ (reference sequence). The junction had 11 bases not matched to a gene; V was cut back by 5 bases and J by 5 bases. The CDR3 runs to 17 residues.

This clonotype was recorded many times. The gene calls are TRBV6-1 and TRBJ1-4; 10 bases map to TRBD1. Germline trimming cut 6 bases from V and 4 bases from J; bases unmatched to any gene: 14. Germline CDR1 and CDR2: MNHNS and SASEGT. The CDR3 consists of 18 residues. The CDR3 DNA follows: TGTGCCAGCAGGATTGACAGGGGGCGTTTGTCAAGTAATGAAAAACTGTTTTTT. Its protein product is CASRIDRGRLSSNEKLFF.

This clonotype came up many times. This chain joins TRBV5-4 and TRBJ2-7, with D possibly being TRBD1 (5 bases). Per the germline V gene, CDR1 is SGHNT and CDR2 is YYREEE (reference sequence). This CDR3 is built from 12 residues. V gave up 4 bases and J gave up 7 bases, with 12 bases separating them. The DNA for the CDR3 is TGTGCCAGCAGCGTAGTACCAGGGGAGCAGTACTTC. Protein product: CASSVVPGEQYF.

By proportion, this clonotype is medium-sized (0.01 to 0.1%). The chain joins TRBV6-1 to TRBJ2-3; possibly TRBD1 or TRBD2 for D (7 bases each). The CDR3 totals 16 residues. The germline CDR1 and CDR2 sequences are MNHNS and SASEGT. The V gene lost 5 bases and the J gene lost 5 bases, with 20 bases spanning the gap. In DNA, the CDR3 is TGTGCCAGCAGTCAGGGGGGGGCGCGTGGGTTAGATACGCAGTATTTT. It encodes CASSQGGARGLDTQYF.

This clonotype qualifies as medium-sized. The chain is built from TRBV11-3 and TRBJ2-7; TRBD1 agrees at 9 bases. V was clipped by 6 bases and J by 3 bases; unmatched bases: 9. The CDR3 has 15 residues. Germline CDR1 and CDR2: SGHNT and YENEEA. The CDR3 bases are TGTGCCAGCAGTCCATTCCGGGACAGGGTCTACGAGCAGTACTTC. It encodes CASSPFRDRVYEQYF.

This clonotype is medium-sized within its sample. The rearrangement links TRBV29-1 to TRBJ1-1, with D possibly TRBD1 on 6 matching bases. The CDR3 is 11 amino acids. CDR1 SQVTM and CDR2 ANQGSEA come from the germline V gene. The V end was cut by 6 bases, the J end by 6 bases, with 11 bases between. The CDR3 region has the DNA TGCAGCGTGTGGACAGAGGCTGAAGCTTTCTTT. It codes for CSVWTEAEAFF.

The CDR3 is CASKTGGRENQPQHF. CDR3 in DNA: TGTGCCAGCAAGACGGGAGGGCGGGAGAATCAGCCCCAGCATTTT. The chain uses TRBV6-2 or TRBV6-3 and TRBJ1-5; D not certain. The germline V gene has CDR1 MNHEY and CDR2 SVGEGT. The CDR3 loop spans 15 amino acids. Trimming took off 7 bases at V and 4 bases at J, with 17 bases between the two ends.

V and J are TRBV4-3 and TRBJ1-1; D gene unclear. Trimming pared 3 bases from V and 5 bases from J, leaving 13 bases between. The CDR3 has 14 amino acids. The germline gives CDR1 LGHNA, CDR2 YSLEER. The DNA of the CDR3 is TGCGCCAGCAGCCAGGGCCTCGAAGCAACTGAAGCTTTCTTT. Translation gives CASSQGLEATEAFF.